The 9 T cell receptor beta chains in this list originate from one sample, sequenced in a study of T-cell memory formation after mild COVID-19. MiXCR, run by TCRdb on the 5' RACE reads, gives a single entry per CDR3 protein. Of fewer than 200,000 distinct CDR3 sequences detected, about 18% appear once; the ten largest clones hold roughly 3.9%. Sequenced: PBMCs or a T cell subset sorted from them (not recorded which). The receptors were sampled from a man younger than 35 who had mild COVID-19 (a few samples of this study predate the infection). Cell type and time point are not known.

The rearrangement joins TRBV6-5 to TRBJ1-4; D unclear. The CDR3 runs to 14 residues. V lost 6 bases and J 0 bases, leaving 8 bases between the germline ends. CDR1 and CDR2 from the germline V gene are MNHEY and SVGAGI. The CDR3 nucleotides read TGTGCCAGCAGACAGATTGCAACTAATGAAAAACTGTTTTTT. Encoded protein: CASRQIATNEKLFF.

This clonotype was picked up a small number of times. V and J are TRBV3-1 and TRBJ2-3; D ambiguous. Germline CDR1 reads LGHDT; CDR2 reads YNNKEL (reference sequence). This CDR3 comprises 14 residues. V lost 0 bases and J 0 bases, leaving 4 bases between the germline ends. CDR3 DNA: TGTGCCAGCAGCCAAGAGGCTAGCACAGATACGCAGTATTTT. Protein sequence: CASSQEASTDTQYF.

V usage is TRBV7-9 and J usage is TRBJ2-3; possible D gene TRBD1, 5 bases. CDR1 and CDR2 (germline): SEHNR, FQNEAQ (reference sequence). This CDR3 has 14 amino acids. Trimming stripped 1 base from V and 4 bases from J, with 9 bases between. The CDR3 DNA reads as TGTGCCAGCAGCTTAGATACAGGTTCAGATACGCAGTATTTT. This codes for CASSLDTGSDTQYF.

Only a few counts were recorded for this clonotype. The V call is TRBV18, the J call TRBJ1-1; D unresolved. The CDR3 is 15 amino acids. Germline V gives CDR1 KGHSH, CDR2 LQKENI. V dropped 2 bases and J dropped 5 bases, with 15 bases sitting between them. The DNA of the CDR3 is TGTGCCAGCTCACCATCCCGGAACCCCGTGACTGAAGCTTTCTTT. It yields the protein CASSPSRNPVTEAFF.

The rearrangement uses TRBV7-2 and TRBJ2-7; D unresolved. V was cut by 5 bases and J by 4 bases, with 15 bases left in between. There are 14 residues in the CDR3. Germline V lookup: CDR1 SGHTA, CDR2 FQGNSA. This CDR3 reads CASSLGVGVYEQYV. CDR3 nucleotides: TGTGCCAGCAGCCTCGGAGTTGGGGTTTACGAGCAGTACGTC.

The chain combines TRBV19 with TRBJ1-5; no clear D gene. This CDR3 region has 14 residues. The V end was cut by 5 bases, the J end by 3 bases, with 11 bases between. Per the germline V gene, CDR1 is LNHDA and CDR2 is SQIVND (reference sequence). CDR3 nucleotides: TGTGCCAGTAGTCCCGTGGTGTACAATCAGCCCCAGCATTTT. Protein product: CASSPVVYNQPQHF.

In its sample, this clonotype was seen many times. V and J are TRBV24-1 and TRBJ2-3; TRBD2 agrees at 11 bases. The CDR3 extends over 17 amino acids. V trimming: 2 bases; J trimming: 2 bases; junction bases outside the gene matches: 5. Germline CDR1 reads KGHDR; CDR2 reads SFDVKD. CDR3 sequence: CATSDSPGLADTDTQYF. The CDR3 nucleotides read TGTGCCACCAGTGATTCCCCGGGACTAGCGGACACAGATACGCAGTATTTT.

The sample holds a few counts of this clonotype. J is TRBJ2-3 and V is TRBV12-3 or TRBV12-4, with TRBD2 identical over 8 bases. The CDR3 length is 13 residues. Germline trimming cut 10 bases from V and 9 bases from J; bases unmatched to any gene: 12. DNA of the CDR3: TGTGCCACCCTTTTCGGGGGGGCCGACACGCAGTATTTT. Its protein is CATLFGGADTQYF.

This chain links TRBV6-5 with TRBJ1-5; 9 bases align to TRBD1. The V segment lost 6 bases and the J segment 5 bases; nucleotides outside the gene matches: 5. Germline V CDR1 and CDR2: MNHEY, SVGAGI. The CDR3 sequence is 14 residues long. The CDR3 nucleotides are TGTGCCAGCAGCTTACAGGGGGCCCATCAGCCCCAGCATTTT. This translates into CASSLQGAHQPQHF.